This TCR beta chain was identified during a study of T cells in Graves' hyperthyroidism and ophthalmopathy (dated by TCRdb to the late 2010s). Turning to the overall study: Peripheral blood was collected at initial diagnosis, before any treatment. A discovery cohort of 95 to 100 patients, about 40 with Graves' ophthalmopathy and 55 to 60 with stable Graves' hyperthyroidism, was used to find distinguishing TCR V-J signatures. An independent validation cohort of around 19 hyperthyroidism patients and 17 patients who later progressed to ophthalmopathy tested prospective prediction of ophthalmopathy. The 100 discovery patients were randomly divided into training and test sets at a 7:3 ratio. Thyroid tissue and blood T-cell repertoires from several Graves' hyperthyroidism patients were also compared in the study. After blood sampling, hyperthyroidism patients were treated with methimazole at a starting dose of 30 mg daily, and ophthalmopathy patients were treated with high-dose intravenous methylprednisolone. The paper describes TCR Vbeta CDR3 sequencing of about 140 peripheral blood samples, made up of 43 ophthalmopathy patients, approximately 76 hyperthyroidism patients and around 17 progressor patients. The paper's findings and limits, for the study overall: Blood samples also contained most of the expanded thyroid clonotypes (frequency above 0.001), which suggests that blood repertoires may reflect thyroid immune responses. In validation, the model predicted progression to ophthalmopathy with about 71% sensitivity and 72.22% specificity, a median of 6.5 months before onset. A model built on a 13 V-J signature distinguished ophthalmopathy from stable hyperthyroidism, reaching over 85% sensitivity and 81.08% specificity in cross-validation and 80%/75% in testing. No statistical method was used to fix the sample size in advance, and group allocation was not hidden from the investigators.

The germline V gene sets CDR1 to SGHTA and CDR2 to FQGNSA. V is shortened by 5 bases, J by 8 bases, and the region joining them spans 10 bases. Inclusive of the bounding cysteine and phenylalanine, the CDR3 is 12 residues long. The CDR3 DNA has 36 bases and is translated from base 1. Graves' hyperthyroidism was defined as stable when no progression to ophthalmopathy occurred over 18 months of follow-up. Hyperthyroidism patients were newly diagnosed, had a disease duration of under 2 months, and were aged 18 to 65 years. The study excluded patients with uncontrolled infections, other autoimmune diseases, pregnancy or lactation. Diagnoses were established on the basis of clinical symptoms, serum thyroxine and TRAb, thyroid ultrasound, and orbital computed tomography. Ficoll-Paque density gradient centrifugation was used to isolate PBMCs from 9.5 to 10 ml of fresh peripheral blood. Total RNA was extracted with Trizol reagent, and quality was checked on an Agilent 2100 Bioanalyzer.

The TCR beta CDR3 regions were amplified from the RNA transcripts. The first round of RT-PCR for the TCR CDR3 was performed with the HTBI primer set and the Qiagen OneStep RT-PCR kit. Libraries were constructed in a second round of multiplex PCR, after which size selection and purification were carried out. Libraries were sequenced paired-end with 100 bp reads on an Illumina HiSeq2000. In the paper's pipeline: SOAPnuke was used to process the raw data, throwing out any read that contained adapters or uncalled bases, had a mean Phred below 15, or lacked an exact constant-primer or identifier match. COPE v1.2.5 was used to merge the high-quality paired reads, and each unique nucleotide sequence was defined as a clonotype. MiTCR v1.1 was used to align the clonotypes against IMGT TRBV, TRBD and TRBJ reference segments. Only V-J combinations with frequency above 0.0001, covering roughly 99% of repertoires, were analysed. The TCS score was defined as F50 (clonal expansion) divided by E x V (chaos), with BLOSUM62-based TCRdist calculated between CDR3 peptides within each V-J. Welch's t-statistics and random forest reduced just over 500 V-J features to 10 to 15, which were used in a naive Bayes classifier (R e1071). TCRdb ran its own pipeline on the public reads, namely fastp trimming at Q25 and MiXCR clone calling, and kept in-frame beta chains. Each record represents a unique CDR3 protein, reported with the most common genes and DNA among its rows. These V and J calls are TCRdb output, not the study's own analysis. The sample has about 400,000 distinct CDR3 sequences on record, around a sixth of them singletons. The ten largest clones add up to roughly 7.4% of the sample.

The table lists this clonotype with many counts. Its antigen is unknown. No base-level quality is on record; no much larger clone is a single base apart. This clonotype originated in a woman between 18 and 29 years old with Graves' hyperthyroidism. This sequence uses TRBV7-2 and TRBJ2-1; the D gene assignment is ambiguous. The sequenced sample consisted of blood. The sequenced DNA is TGTGCCAGCAGCGCATCACTATATGAGCAGTTCTTC. It translates to CASSASLYEQFF.